The clone carrying this T cell receptor (beta chain) was counted a few times. Antigen specificity is unknown. PCR primers comprised 60 Vbeta and 13 Jbeta primers. Data came from immunoSEQ multiplex PCR; TCRdb stores just in-frame clones and leaves some out. The sample consists of 100,000 or so clones, about 80% of them appearing once. From germline, CDR1 is SQVTM and CDR2 ANQGSEA. V trimming: 1 base; J trimming: 6 bases; junction bases outside the gene matches: 2. This CDR3 has 14 residues. This entry belongs to a study of cytomegalovirus exposure and HLA in healthy donors. Study-wide findings and caveats: A later analysis linked a missense variant in DCLRE1C to the trimming of TCR beta V and J genes. The only immune exposure information that was available was CMV serostatus. An observed cluster of highly shared sequence variants was recorded as a likely sequencing artifact. As a later analysis revealed, the rate of TCR association differed by HLA locus, with DRB1 most and HLA-C fewest.

The sequence derives from a man between 35 and 55 years old in good health and CMV-seropositive. The gene calls are TRBV29-1 and TRBJ2-1; 11 bases are shared with TRBD1. Sequencing used PBMCs. CDR3 coding DNA: TGCAGCGTTGAAGTGGACAGGGGGCTCAATGAGCAGTTCTTC. Translating it yields CSVEVDRGLNEQFF.